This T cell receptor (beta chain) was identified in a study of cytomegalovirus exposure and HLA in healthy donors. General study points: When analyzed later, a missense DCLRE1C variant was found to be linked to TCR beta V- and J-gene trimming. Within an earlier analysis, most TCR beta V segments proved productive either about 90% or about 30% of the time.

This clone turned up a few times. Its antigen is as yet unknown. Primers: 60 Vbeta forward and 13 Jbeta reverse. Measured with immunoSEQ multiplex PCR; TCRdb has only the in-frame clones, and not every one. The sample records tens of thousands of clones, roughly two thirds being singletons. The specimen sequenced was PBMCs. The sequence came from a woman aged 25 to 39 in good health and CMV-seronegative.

CDR3 residues: CASSLSDGLAMITGELFF. CDR3 in DNA: TGTGCCAGCAGTTTGAGTGATGGGCTAGCGATGATCACCGGGGAGCTGTTTTTT. The rearrangement uses TRBV28 and TRBJ2-2, with D perhaps TRBD2 (6 bases). Germline lookup yields CDR1 MDHEN and CDR2 SYDVKM. This CDR3 contains 18 residues. V lost 3 bases and J lost 4, with 21 bases in between. The whole variable domain, remainder taken from reference TRBV28 and TRBJ2-2, is DVKVTQSSRYLVKRTGEKVFLECVQDMDHENMFWYRQDPGLGLRLIYFSYDVKMKEKGDIPEGYSVSREKKERFSLILESASTNQTSMYLCASSLSDGLAMITGELFFGEGSRLTVL.